The 21 T cell receptor beta chains below all came from one sample that was sequenced in a study of cytomegalovirus exposure and HLA in healthy donors. The PCR was carried out with 60 Vbeta primers and 13 Jbeta primers. TCRdb keeps only in-frame clones here, not all; method: immunoSEQ multiplex PCR. In the table there are about 200,000 clones, around 75% of which are singletons. The sequenced sample was PBMCs. All receptors derive from a male donor in good health and CMV-seropositive.

This clone turned up a few times. The rearrangement joins TRBV7-9 to TRBJ2-7; tentatively, D is TRBD1 (6 bases). Germline V gene data show CDR1 as SEHNR and CDR2 as FQNEAQ (reference sequence). CDR3 size: 13 residues. The ends were cut back, 5 bases at V and 5 bases at J, with 13 bases in the middle. The CDR3 DNA reads TGTGCCAGCAGCCGAGACAGGTCCCACGAGCAGTACTTC. Its translation is CASSRDRSHEQYF.

This clone was seen a few times. V usage is TRBV7-2 and J usage is TRBJ1-1; D gene ambiguous. CDR1 and CDR2 from the germline V gene are SGHTA and FQGNSA. Trimming cost V 5 bases and J 0 bases, with 7 bases left between them. This CDR3 contains 13 residues. The CDR3, as DNA: TGTGCCAGCAGCCCACAGATGAACACTGAAGCTTTCTTT. This gives the protein CASSPQMNTEAFF. Based on the CDR3 plus reference TRBV7-2 and TRBJ1-1, the full variable domain is GAGVSQSPSNKVTEKGKDVELRCDPISGHTALYWYRQSLGQGLEFLIYFQGNSAPDKSGLPSDRFSAERTGGSVSTLTIQRTQQEDSAVYLCASSPQMNTEAFFGQGTRLTVV.

The chain carries TRBV19 and TRBJ2-3; the match to TRBD2 covers 7 bases. The germline CDR1 and CDR2 sequences are LNHDA and SQIVND (reference sequence). The CDR3 contains 14 residues. The trim removed 5 bases at V and 3 bases at J, leaving 5 bases unmatched. For the CDR3, the DNA is TGTGCCAGTAGTCGGCGGGAGATTACAGATACGCAGTATTTT. This gives the protein CASSRREITDTQYF.

V is TRBV7-2 and J is TRBJ2-2, with 11 bases that match TRBD2. The CDR3 sequence is 13 residues long. The germline V gene has CDR1 SGHTA and CDR2 FQGNSA. Trimming at V came to 9 bases and at J to 7 bases, leaving 4 bases not matched to a gene. CDR3 DNA: TGTGCCAGATTAGCGGGAGGGATCGGGGAGCTGTTTTTT. It translates to CARLAGGIGELFF.

V and J are TRBV27 and TRBJ2-3; 11 bases align to TRBD2. V lost 5 bases, J lost 2 bases, and 9 bases stayed unmatched. This CDR3 is 17 amino acids long. The germline CDR1 and CDR2 sequences are MNHEY and SMNVEV (reference sequence). For the CDR3, the DNA is TGTGCCAGCAGTGTAGGGGCTAGCGGGGGGTACACAGATACGCAGTATTTT. This codes for CASSVGASGGYTDTQYF.

The J gene is TRBJ2-3, the V gene TRBV7-2; D call uncertain. V lost 4 bases and J 6 bases, leaving 8 bases between the germline ends. Per germline, CDR1 SGHTA and CDR2 FQGNSA. This CDR3 has 12 residues. CDR3 protein: CASSSRLDTQYF. CDR3 DNA: TGTGCCAGCAGCTCGAGACTGGATACGCAGTATTTT.

The chain employs TRBV5-1 and TRBJ2-7; D might be TRBD1 (5 bases). Trimming removed 0 bases from V and 6 bases from J, with 16 bases in between. Germline-derived CDR1 and CDR2 are SGHRS and YFSETQ. The CDR3 loop spans 15 amino acids. The CDR3 bases are TGCGCCAGCAGCTTGGAGCCGACAGCCCCTTCCGAGCAGTACTTC. Translating it yields CASSLEPTAPSEQYF.

The genes are TRBV10-3 and TRBJ2-3, with a weak D call TRBD1 (5 bases). The V and J ends lost 3 bases and 0 bases respectively, with 7 bases between them. CDR3 size: 14 residues. Germline V lookup: CDR1 ENHRY, CDR2 SYGVKD. The CDR3 DNA reads as TGTGCCATCAGTGACGACAGAAGCACAGATACGCAGTATTTT. Protein sequence: CAISDDRSTDTQYF.

V gene TRBV4-2 combines with J gene TRBJ2-5; 7 bases line up with TRBD2. In germline, CDR1 is LGHNA, CDR2 YNFKEQ. The CDR3 totals 14 residues. Trimming cost V 3 bases and J 2 bases; bases outside gene matches: 3. The CDR3 region has the DNA TGTGCCAGCAGCCAGACTAGCCGACAAGAGACCCAGTACTTC. It encodes CASSQTSRQETQYF.

V and J are TRBV2 and TRBJ2-4; perhaps TRBD2 as D (5 bases). The CDR3 is 15 residues long. Germline V lookup: CDR1 SNHLY, CDR2 FYNNEI. V was cut by 7 bases and J by 3 bases, with 16 bases left in between. The CDR3: CASIPPTSVKNIQYF. DNA of the CDR3: TGTGCCAGCATTCCTCCCACTAGTGTCAAAAACATTCAGTACTTC.

The rearrangement joins TRBV13 to TRBJ2-7, with a tentative D call TRBD1 (7 bases). The CDR3 has 16 amino acids. Germline CDR1 is PRHDT and CDR2 is FYEKMQ (reference sequence). Trimming removed 4 bases from V and 1 base from J, with 17 bases in between. The CDR3 DNA reads as TGTGCCAGCAGCTCCCACCGGGGGACAGCTTCCTACGAGCAGTACTTC. Protein product: CASSSHRGTASYEQYF.

V and J are TRBV7-2 and TRBJ2-5, with TRBD2 matching 10 bases. V was clipped by 1 base and J by 2 bases; unmatched bases: 10. CDR3 length: 18 amino acids. Germline V lookup: CDR1 SGHTA, CDR2 FQGNSA. The CDR3 loop is CASSLGPSTSGVQETQYF. CDR3 DNA: TGTGCCAGCAGCTTAGGTCCCTCTACTAGCGGGGTTCAAGAGACCCAGTACTTC.

V and J are TRBV4-3 and TRBJ2-7, with unresolved D. The CDR3 is 14 amino acids. The V gene lost 1 base and the J gene lost 5 bases, with 12 bases spanning the gap. The V gene's germline CDR1 is LGHNA and CDR2 YSLEER. The CDR3 bases are TGCGCCAGCAGCCAAGCCCCCAGGTTCCACGAGCAGTACTTC. Translation gives CASSQAPRFHEQYF.

V is TRBV9 and J is TRBJ2-7; 7 nucleotides align to TRBD1. The junction had 4 bases not matched to a gene; V was cut back by 5 bases and J by 2 bases. CDR3 length equals 13 residues. Germline CDR1 and CDR2: SGDLS and YYNGEE. Written as DNA, the CDR3 is TGTGCCAGCAGTAAGGGGGCGACCTACGAGCAGTACTTC. Amino acids: CASSKGATYEQYF. Based on the CDR3 plus reference TRBV9 and TRBJ2-7, the full variable domain is DSGVTQTPKHLITATGQRVTLRCSPRSGDLSVYWYQQSLDQGLQFLIQYYNGEERAKGNILERFSAQQFPDLHSELNLSSLELGDSALYFCASSKGATYEQYFGPGTRLTVT.

The chain carries TRBV27 and TRBJ2-7; 9 bases fit TRBD1. The CDR3 has 15 amino acids. Germline-derived CDR1 and CDR2 are MNHEY and SMNVEV (reference sequence). The ends lost 7 bases at V and 6 bases at J; junction bases unmatched: 13. As DNA, the CDR3 is TGTGCCAGCAACAGACAGGGGACAGGGTATCCCGAGCAGTACTTC. Protein product: CASNRQGTGYPEQYF.

The chain employs TRBV5-5 and TRBJ2-7, with a possible D match to TRBD2 (6 bases). This CDR3 comprises 15 residues. Germline values: CDR1 SGHKS, CDR2 YYEKEE (reference sequence). V shed 2 bases and J shed 2 bases, with 14 bases lying between them. CDR3 in amino acids: CASSFYQAGPYEQYF. Here the CDR3 DNA reads TGTGCCAGCAGCTTTTATCAGGCGGGACCCTACGAGCAGTACTTC.

The CDR3 DNA reads as TGTGCCAGCGCGCGGATTAACACCGGGGAGCTGTTTTTT. Encoded protein: CASARINTGELFF. The rearrangement links TRBV6-6 to TRBJ2-2; D is undetermined. Trimming left V 8 bases short and J 2 bases short, with 9 bases between. The CDR3 covers 13 residues. Germline-derived CDR1 and CDR2 are MNHNY and SVGAGI (reference sequence).

The chain joins TRBV5-5 to TRBJ1-1; D uncertain. Between the trimmed V and J ends, which lost 3 bases and 8 bases, there was a span of 8 bases. The CDR3 is 11 residues long. Germline V gene data show CDR1 as SGHKS and CDR2 as YYEKEE (reference sequence). CDR3 residues: CASSSDNEAFF. CDR3 DNA sequence: TGTGCCAGCAGCTCTGACAACGAAGCTTTCTTT.

The J gene is TRBJ2-3, the V gene TRBV27; D possibly corresponds to TRBD2 (6 bases). Germline-derived CDR1 and CDR2 are MNHEY and SMNVEV (reference sequence). The CDR3 extends over 15 amino acids. V was pared by 3 bases and J by 0 bases, with 10 bases between. The CDR3 sequence: CASSFWAGSTDTQYF. CDR3 sequence (DNA): TGTGCCAGCAGTTTTTGGGCGGGGAGCACAGATACGCAGTATTTT.

The chain has TRBV7-9 and TRBJ2-7; D is possibly TRBD1 (5 bases). Germline V CDR1 and CDR2: SEHNR, FQNEAQ (reference sequence). The CDR3 covers 13 residues. V lost 0 bases and J lost 2, with 5 bases in between. The CDR3 sequence is CASSLAGPYEQYF. The CDR3 nucleotides are TGTGCCAGCAGCTTAGCGGGGCCCTACGAGCAGTACTTC.

The chain employs TRBV6-1 and TRBJ2-7, with D possibly being TRBD2 (6 bases). Trimming removed 2 bases from V and 1 base from J, with 15 bases in between. Per germline, CDR1 MNHNS and CDR2 SASEGT. This CDR3 has 16 residues. CDR3 loop: CASSESVPSASYEQYF. The CDR3, as DNA: TGTGCCAGCAGTGAATCGGTTCCTAGCGCTTCCTACGAGCAGTACTTC.